One sample yielded the 4 T cell receptor beta chains listed below, sequenced in a study of human T cells and chemical hapten exposure. TCRdb reanalysed the RACE reads using MiXCR and keeps one entry per CDR3 protein. The data hold about 54,000 distinct CDR3 sequences, with about 9.9% observed a single time. Time point reported: patch test 2, 6 weeks after DPC sensitization. Treatment of the sample: therapeutic diphenylcyclopropenone sensitization with weekly scalp DPC. The sample here was whole blood, taken in connection with sensitization to the hapten diphenylcyclopropenone (DPC). These receptors all stem from a woman in her forties or fifties with alopecia areata. Some clones in this sample may be carry-over from other donors' samples.

The rearrangement joins TRBV11-2 to TRBJ2-1; D is ambiguous. Trimming left V 0 bases short and J 4 bases short, with 7 bases between. The CDR3 covers 14 residues. Germline loops: CDR1 SGHAT, CDR2 FQNNGV. For the CDR3, the DNA is TGTGCCAGCAGCTTAGATGGACGGTACAATGAGCAGTTCTTC. This gives the protein CASSLDGRYNEQFF.

This clonotype has a count of ten or more. This chain connects TRBV7-2 to TRBJ2-1; possible D gene TRBD2, 6 bases. V was trimmed by 1 base and J by 8 bases, leaving 9 bases between them. Germline loops: CDR1 SGHTA, CDR2 FQGNSA. The CDR3 consists of 13 residues. CDR3 nucleotide sequence: TGTGCCAGCAGCTTAGATAGCGGTGATGAGCAGTTCTTC. Its protein is CASSLDSGDEQFF.

This clonotype has ten or more counts. V and J are TRBV6-1 and TRBJ1-5, with no clear D. V was clipped by 7 bases and J by 1 base, with 14 bases between them. Germline CDR1 MNHNS, CDR2 SASEGT. The CDR3 totals 15 residues. The CDR3 here is CASTQAGLSNQPQHF. CDR3 coding DNA: TGTGCCAGCACCCAGGCAGGATTAAGCAATCAGCCCCAGCATTTT.

A few counts support this clonotype. The chain is built from TRBV7-9 and TRBJ2-7; 10 nucleotides match TRBD1. After removal of 7 bases from V and 3 bases from J, the junction contained 6 bases not matched to a gene. The CDR3 spans 14 residues. Germline V gene data show CDR1 as SEHNR and CDR2 as FQNEAQ (reference sequence). The CDR3 reads CASNAGTGDYEQYF. As DNA, the CDR3 is TGTGCCAGCAACGCCGGGACAGGGGACTACGAGCAGTACTTC.